A selection of T cell receptor beta chains follows, all from one sample in a study of blood T cell repertoires in COVID-19. TCRdb's table, derived via immunoSEQ multiplex PCR, lists solely in-frame clones and lacks some. The table has some 100,000 clones, 81% seen once. Specimen: peripheral blood. These receptors came from a human donor in a cohort sampled during active COVID-19. Each CDR3 is given with its conserved first and last residue. The D gene is left open where the match is weak.

>15|TRBV28|TRBJ2-7|TRBD1
CASSPTKQGAYEQYF
>17|TRBV7-3|TRBJ2-3|TRBD2
CASSQARTSGPTDTQYF
>15|TRBV28|TRBJ1-6|-
CASSPQGTGNSPLHF
>14|TRBV6-2/TRBV6-3|TRBJ2-3|-
CASSFGGLADTQYF
>15|TRBV11-3|TRBJ2-7|-
CASSLGRDGTYEQYF
>12|TRBV29-1|TRBJ1-2|-
CSATGAEPGYTF
>16|TRBV5-5|TRBJ2-2|-
CASIGARELNTGELFF
>15|TRBV13|TRBJ1-2|TRBD1
CASSFLGQAFYGYTF
>15|TRBV19|TRBJ2-7|-
CASSPQTGSSYEQYF
>14|TRBV13|TRBJ2-1|TRBD2
CASRGGLAVNEQFF
>16|TRBV19|TRBJ2-3|-
CASSLGLGLAPDTQYF
>15|TRBV6-2/TRBV6-3|TRBJ2-5|-
CASSYLQGRGETQYF
>17|TRBV7-9|TRBJ1-4|-
CASSQPAGDTTNEKLFF
>14|TRBV6-2/TRBV6-3|TRBJ1-6|TRBD1
CASSRQGRNSPLHF
>15|TRBV18|TRBJ1-4|-
CASSPGDILSEKLFF